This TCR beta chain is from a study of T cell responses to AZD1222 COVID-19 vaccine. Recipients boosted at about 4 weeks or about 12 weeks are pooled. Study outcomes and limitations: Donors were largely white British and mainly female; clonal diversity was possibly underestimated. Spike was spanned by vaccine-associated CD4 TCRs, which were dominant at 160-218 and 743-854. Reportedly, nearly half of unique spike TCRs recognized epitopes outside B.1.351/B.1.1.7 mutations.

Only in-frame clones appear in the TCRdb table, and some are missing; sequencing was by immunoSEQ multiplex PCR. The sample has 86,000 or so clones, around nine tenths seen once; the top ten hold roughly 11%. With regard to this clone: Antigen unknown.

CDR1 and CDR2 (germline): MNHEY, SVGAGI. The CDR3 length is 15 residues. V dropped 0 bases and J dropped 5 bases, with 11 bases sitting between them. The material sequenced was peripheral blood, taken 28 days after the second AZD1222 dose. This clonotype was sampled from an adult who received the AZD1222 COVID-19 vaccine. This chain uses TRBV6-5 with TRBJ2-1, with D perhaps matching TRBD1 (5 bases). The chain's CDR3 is CASSYSKPRDNEQFF. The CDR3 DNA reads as TGTGCCAGCAGTTACTCGAAGCCCAGGGACAATGAGCAGTTCTTC.